What follows is one TCR beta chain and its context. Its matching antigen is unknown. Sequencing targeted expressed TCRB transcripts, as all isolated RNA had been reverse transcribed. Profiling relied on immunoSEQ multiplex PCR, and the TCRdb table lists in-frame clones only, not all of them. The table includes approximately 250,000 clones, roughly 9.6% detected once. These data are taken from a study of beta chain features in type 1 diabetes. The germline gives CDR1 KGHSH, CDR2 LQKENI. Trimming removed 6 bases from V and 0 bases from J, with 12 bases in between. This CDR3 is built from 15 residues. Study conclusions and caveats: Reads derived from cDNA could over-represent cells showing high TCR expression. TCRB repertoires of naive, central memory and Treg cells appeared more similar among patients than among healthy donors.

The sequence was collected from a woman aged 18-30 years in good health. The sequenced material came from naive CD4+ T cells from blood. The chain uses TRBV18 and TRBJ1-3; no clear D gene. The CDR3 loop is CASSEEQVSGNTIYF. The CDR3 coding sequence is TGTGCCAGCTCGGAGGAGCAGGTCTCTGGAAACACCATATATTTT.